The 29 T cell receptor beta chains below all came from one sample that was sequenced in a study of T-cell reconstitution after alpha-beta-depleted transplantation in children. Preparation of the TCRbeta library used unique molecular identifiers. Via MiXCR, TCRdb re-called the PCR reads, giving one row per CDR3 protein. Among 110,000 or so distinct CDR3 sequences, 6.4% were seen once, and the ten largest hold roughly 24%. This specimen was PBMCs, mostly from graft donor cells, taken 360 days after TCRalphabeta/CD19-depleted stem cell transplant. The receptors originated from a male patient under 10 years old who had a stem cell transplant for acute lymphoblastic leukemia, so the T cells may come from the graft donor.

In its sample, this clonotype was seen a few times. This rearrangement joins TRBV20-1 to TRBJ2-1, with 8 positions matching TRBD1. With V trimmed by 4 bases and J by 7 bases, 6 bases remained unmatched. The CDR3 runs to 13 residues. Germline V gene lookup returns CDR1 DFQATT and CDR2 SNEGSKA (reference sequence). This CDR3 reads CSATGQVKNEQFF. The CDR3 DNA reads as TGCAGTGCTACGGGACAGGTAAAGAATGAGCAGTTCTTC.

Many counts were recorded for this clonotype. The V gene is TRBV12-3 or TRBV12-4, the J gene TRBJ2-1, with 13 bases that match TRBD2. V lost 1 base to trimming and J lost 4 bases; unmatched junction nucleotides: 4. This CDR3 region has 17 residues. In DNA form, the CDR3 reads TGTGCCAGCAGTTTAGGGACTAGCGGGAGTATTTACAATGAGCAGTTCTTC. Encoded protein: CASSLGTSGSIYNEQFF.

This chain connects TRBV24-1 to TRBJ2-5; a possible D gene is TRBD2 (6 bases). Germline V gene sequence: CDR1 KGHDR, CDR2 SFDVKD. The CDR3 runs 14 residues. V gave up 7 bases and J gave up 7 bases, with 18 bases separating them. Here the CDR3 reads CATSPRARGGTQYF. The CDR3 nucleotides read TGTGCCACCAGCCCCAGGGCGCGGGGAGGGACCCAGTACTTC.

The rearrangement joins TRBV5-6 to TRBJ2-7; 7 bases are shared with TRBD1. V shed 4 bases and J 3 bases; nucleotides not matched to a gene: 7. CDR3 length: 14 amino acids. Germline V gene data show CDR1 as SGHDT and CDR2 as YYEEEE. The CDR3, as DNA: TGTGCCAGCAGCGTCGGGACAGAAGGCTACGAGCAGTACTTC. Translating it yields CASSVGTEGYEQYF.

The table lists this clonotype with many counts. This chain uses TRBV7-9 with TRBJ2-3, with 15 positions matching TRBD2. The CDR3 contains 16 residues. Germline V gene sequence: CDR1 SEHNR, CDR2 FQNEAQ (reference sequence). The V and J ends lost 5 bases and 4 bases, in that order; junction bases with no gene match: 4. CDR3 loop: CASSRTSGRVPDTQYF. In DNA form, the CDR3 reads TGTGCCAGCAGCCGGACTAGCGGGAGGGTCCCAGATACGCAGTATTTT.

This clonotype was recorded a few times. V and J are TRBV9 and TRBJ2-7, with TRBD2 matching over 9 bases. The CDR3 covers 14 residues. J lost 0 bases, V lost 3 bases, and 1 base had no gene match. Germline CDR1 is SGDLS and CDR2 is YYNGEE. The CDR3 nucleotides are TGTGCCAGCAGCGGTAGCGGGGGCTCCTACGAGCAGTACTTC. It codes for CASSGSGGSYEQYF.

This clonotype came up many times. The chain links TRBV27 to TRBJ2-7, with D unclear. The CDR3 loop spans 12 amino acids. Germline V gives CDR1 MNHEY, CDR2 SMNVEV (reference sequence). V lost 4 bases, J lost 4 bases, and 8 bases lay in between. The CDR3 sequence is CASSSNPYEQYF. The DNA of the CDR3 is TGTGCCAGCAGTTCCAACCCTTACGAGCAGTACTTC.

The genes are TRBV6-5 and TRBJ1-6, with a tentative D call TRBD1 (6 bases). V was pared by 6 bases and J by 7 bases, with 13 bases between. Germline V gene data show CDR1 as MNHEY and CDR2 as SVGAGI. CDR3 size: 14 residues. CDR3: CASRTGGPNSPLHF. CDR3 in DNA: TGTGCCAGCAGAACGGGGGGCCCGAATTCACCCCTCCACTTT.

The genes are TRBV12-3 or TRBV12-4 and TRBJ2-5; D may be TRBD1 or TRBD2 (6 bases each). The ends were cut back, 5 bases at V and 4 bases at J, with 14 bases in the middle. This CDR3 has 14 amino acids. CDR3 sequence (DNA): TGTGCCAGCAGTAGGGGAGGAGGGGGAGAGACCCAGTACTTC. Translating it yields CASSRGGGGETQYF.

This clonotype was detected a few times. This chain links TRBV6-2 or TRBV6-3 with TRBJ2-5; D is possibly TRBD2 (5 bases). Germline CDR1 is MNHEY and CDR2 is SVGEGT. This CDR3 is 12 amino acids long. With 8 bases removed from V and 2 bases from J, the gap between germline ends came to 9 bases. CDR3 sequence reads: CASYGEQETQYF. CDR3 bases: TGTGCCAGCTACGGGGAGCAAGAGACCCAGTACTTC.

This clonotype was seen ten or more times. V and J are TRBV29-1 and TRBJ2-7; no definite D call. Trimming shortened V by 3 bases and J by 4 bases, and 7 bases separated the two germline ends. This CDR3 has 11 amino acids. Germline V gene sequence: CDR1 SQVTM, CDR2 ANQGSEA. CDR3 loop: CSVDYGYEQYF. In DNA form, the CDR3 reads TGCAGCGTTGATTACGGATACGAGCAGTACTTC.

This clonotype has ten or more counts. The rearrangement uses TRBV5-1 and TRBJ2-7; the D is unclear. Trimming stripped 0 bases from V and 2 bases from J, with 9 bases between. The CDR3 sequence is 14 residues long. Germline CDR1 SGHRS, CDR2 YFSETQ. CDR3 loop: CASSLEARTYEQYF. The CDR3 bases are TGCGCCAGCAGCTTGGAGGCCAGGACCTACGAGCAGTACTTC. Looking up the rest from reference TRBV5-1 and TRBJ2-7 gives the full variable domain: KAGVTQTPRYLIKTRGQQVTLSCSPISGHRSVSWYQQTPGQGLQFLFEYFSETQRNKGNFPGRFSGRQFSNSRSEMNVSTLELGDSALYLCASSLEARTYEQYFGPGTRLTVT.

This clonotype came up many times. This chain links TRBV9 with TRBJ2-6; D gene uncertain. V was cut by 0 bases and J by 0 bases, with 4 bases left in between. The CDR3 length is 15 residues. Germline assignment: CDR1 SGDLS and CDR2 YYNGEE. CDR3 loop: CASSVADSGANVLTF. In DNA form, the CDR3 reads TGTGCCAGCAGCGTAGCAGACTCTGGGGCCAACGTCCTGACTTTC.

This clonotype has at least ten counts. V is TRBV11-1 and J is TRBJ2-6, with a weak D call TRBD2 (5 bases). The CDR3 runs 18 residues. Germline assignment: CDR1 SGHAT and CDR2 FQDESV (reference sequence). Trimming took off 4 bases at V and 0 bases at J, with 16 bases between the two ends. This CDR3 is CASSSAGRPPSGANVLTF. For the CDR3, the DNA is TGTGCCAGCAGCTCTGCGGGTCGTCCCCCCTCTGGGGCCAACGTCCTGACTTTC.

This clonotype was counted ten times or more. The rearrangement links TRBV29-1 to TRBJ1-2; D call uncertain. Trimming cost V 4 bases and J 4 bases, with 7 bases left between them. Germline-derived CDR1 and CDR2 are SQVTM and ANQGSEA. This CDR3 has 11 amino acids. For the CDR3, the DNA is TGCAGCGTTGGGGCACCCTATGGCTACACCTTC. Protein product: CSVGAPYGYTF. The full variable domain, with the rest looked up from reference TRBV29-1 and TRBJ1-2, is SAVISQKPSRDICQRGTSLTIQCQVDSQVTMMFWYRQQPGQSLTLIATANQGSEATYESGFVIDKFPISRPNLTFSTLTVSNMSPEDSSIYLCSVGAPYGYTFGSGTRLTVV.

This sequence joins TRBV28 and TRBJ1-2, with no clear D. Germline V gene sequence: CDR1 MDHEN, CDR2 SYDVKM. The CDR3 has 17 amino acids. V gave up 7 bases and J gave up 3 bases, with 24 bases separating them. As DNA, the CDR3 is TGTGCCAGCACCCTAAGAGGGAGACCGCGCGGCTACTATGGCTACACCTTC. This translates into CASTLRGRPRGYYGYTF.

This clonotype was found a few times. The chain carries TRBV9 and TRBJ2-1; the D gene is possibly TRBD2 (6 bases). V was pared by 0 bases and J by 0 bases, with 7 bases between. Germline V gene lookup returns CDR1 SGDLS and CDR2 YYNGEE. This CDR3 has 15 amino acids. CDR3 DNA sequence: TGTGCCAGCAGCGTAGGCGGGGCCTCCTACAATGAGCAGTTCTTC. Protein: CASSVGGASYNEQFF.

Ten or more counts support this clonotype. V gene TRBV5-1 combines with J gene TRBJ2-3; 7 bases fit TRBD2. Germline loops: CDR1 SGHRS, CDR2 YFSETQ. Losses at the gene ends were 5 bases for V and 4 bases for J; bases not matched to a gene: 10. The CDR3 runs to 15 residues. In nucleotides, the CDR3 is TGCGCCAGCAGGCAGCTTAGCGGGCCCCCAGATACGCAGTATTTT. Encoded protein: CASRQLSGPPDTQYF.

In this sample, this clonotype turned up many times. The chain is built from TRBV6-5 and TRBJ2-1; D unresolved. Germline V gene data show CDR1 as MNHEY and CDR2 as SVGAGI. Trimming stripped 11 bases from V and 7 bases from J, with 15 bases between. CDR3 length equals 12 residues. The CDR3 DNA sequence: TGTGCCGTCGTCGCCGAGAGAAATGAGCAGTTCTTC. Translating it yields CAVVAERNEQFF.

This clonotype occurred many times. This chain uses TRBV20-1 with TRBJ2-5, with D perhaps TRBD2 (5 bases). The CDR3 has 14 amino acids. The germline CDR1 and CDR2 sequences are DFQATT and SNEGSKA (reference sequence). The V gene lost 3 bases and the J gene lost 1 base, with 12 bases spanning the gap. CDR3 region: CSASGVGSQETQYF. Here the CDR3 DNA reads TGCAGTGCTAGCGGGGTAGGGAGCCAAGAGACCCAGTACTTC.

There are many counts of this clonotype. The V call is TRBV3-1, the J call TRBJ1-3, with no clear D. Germline CDR1 reads LGHDT; CDR2 reads YNNKEL (reference sequence). The V end was cut by 0 bases, the J end by 3 bases, with 9 bases between. This CDR3 has 15 amino acids. The CDR3 DNA follows: TGTGCCAGCAGCCAAGATCGGAACGATGGAAACACCATATATTTT. Translating it yields CASSQDRNDGNTIYF.

This clonotype was found many times. The chain links TRBV4-2 to TRBJ2-7; possibly TRBD2 for D (6 bases). The CDR3 extends over 16 amino acids. Germline V gives CDR1 LGHNA, CDR2 YNFKEQ. V was trimmed by 0 bases and J by 0 bases, leaving 12 bases between them. In nucleotides, the CDR3 is TGTGCCAGCAGCCAAGAGGGGGGTTTTAGCTCCTACGAGCAGTACTTC. Translating it yields CASSQEGGFSSYEQYF.

This clonotype came up many times. The chain combines TRBV12-3 or TRBV12-4 with TRBJ1-4; 11 nucleotides agree with TRBD1. V shed 5 bases, J shed 8 bases, and the junction held 4 bases outside the gene matches. The CDR3 covers 14 residues. CDR3 in DNA: TGTGCCAGCAGTCCGGGACAGGGGGAGGAAAAACTGTTTTTT. As protein: CASSPGQGEEKLFF.

This clonotype was observed at least ten times. The chain employs TRBV7-9 and TRBJ1-6; D is ambiguous. This CDR3 is 15 amino acids long. Trimming cost V 4 bases and J 0 bases, with 7 bases left between them. Germline V gene data show CDR1 as SEHNR and CDR2 as FQNEAQ (reference sequence). The CDR3 is CASSYDSSYNSPLHF. CDR3 nucleotides: TGTGCCAGCAGCTACGACTCCTCCTATAATTCACCCCTCCACTTT.

This clonotype has just a few counts. The chain has TRBV11-2 and TRBJ2-1; 13 nucleotides agree with TRBD2. Trimming cost V 4 bases and J 10 bases; bases outside gene matches: 4. Germline V gene data show CDR1 as SGHAT and CDR2 as FQNNGV. The CDR3 covers 14 residues. The CDR3 DNA sequence: TGTGCCAGCAGCTACTCGGGACTAGCGGGAGAGCAGTTCTTC. It is translated as CASSYSGLAGEQFF.

In its sample, this clonotype was seen many times. CDR3 sequence reads: CASSRDQETQYF. DNA for the CDR3: TGTGCCAGCAGTCGGGACCAAGAGACCCAGTACTTC. This chain links TRBV6-2 or TRBV6-3 with TRBJ2-5; D uncertain. The V end was cut by 5 bases, the J end by 0 bases, with 4 bases between. CDR3 size: 12 residues. The germline gives CDR1 MNHEY, CDR2 SVGEGT.

The rearrangement uses TRBV18 and TRBJ2-1; TRBD2 agrees at 8 bases. Germline lookup yields CDR1 KGHSH and CDR2 LQKENI. The length of the CDR3 is 15 residues. Trimming at V came to 2 bases and at J to 4 bases, leaving 4 bases not matched to a gene. CDR3 amino acids: CASSPGGRPYNEQFF. CDR3 DNA sequence: TGTGCCAGCTCACCAGGCGGGAGGCCTTACAATGAGCAGTTCTTC.

Here the CDR3 reads CASSEIYTHSYEQYF. The DNA of the CDR3 is TGCGCCAGCAGTGAGATCTACACTCATTCCTACGAGCAGTACTTC. The V gene is TRBV10-1, the J gene TRBJ2-7, with D hard to call. V gave up 2 bases and J gave up 1 base, with 12 bases separating them. CDR1 is WNHNN and CDR2 is SYGVQD in the germline V gene (reference sequence). This CDR3 has 15 residues.

This clonotype was observed a handful of times. This sequence joins TRBV20-1 and TRBJ2-2; 8 positions agree with TRBD2. Germline trimming cut 6 bases from V and 1 base from J; bases unmatched to any gene: 7. This CDR3 has 15 residues. Germline lookup yields CDR1 DFQATT and CDR2 SNEGSKA (reference sequence). The CDR3 is CSAMGSGVNTGELFF. CDR3 sequence (DNA): TGCAGTGCCATGGGTAGCGGGGTGAACACCGGGGAGCTGTTTTTT.